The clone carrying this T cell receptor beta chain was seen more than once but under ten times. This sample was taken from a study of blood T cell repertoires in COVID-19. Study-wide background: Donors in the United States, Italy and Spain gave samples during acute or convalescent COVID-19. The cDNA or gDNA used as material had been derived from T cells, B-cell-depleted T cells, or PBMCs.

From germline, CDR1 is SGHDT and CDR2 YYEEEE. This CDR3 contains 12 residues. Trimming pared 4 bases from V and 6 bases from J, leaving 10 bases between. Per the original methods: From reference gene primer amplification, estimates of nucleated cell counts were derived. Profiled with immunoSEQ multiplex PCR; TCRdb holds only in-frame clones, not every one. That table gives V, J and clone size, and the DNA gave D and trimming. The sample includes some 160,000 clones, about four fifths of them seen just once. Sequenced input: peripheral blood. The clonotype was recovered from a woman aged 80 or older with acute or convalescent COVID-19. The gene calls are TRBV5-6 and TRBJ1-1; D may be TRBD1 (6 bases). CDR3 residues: CASSQGWAEAFF. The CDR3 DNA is TGTGCCAGCAGCCAGGGGTGGGCTGAAGCTTTCTTT. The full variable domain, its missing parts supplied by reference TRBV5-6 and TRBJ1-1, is DAGVTQSPTHLIKTRGQQVTLRCSPKSGHDTVSWYQQALGQGPQFIFQYYEEEERQRGNFPDRFSGHQFPNYSSELNVNALLLGDSALYLCASSQGWAEAFFGQGTRLTVV.